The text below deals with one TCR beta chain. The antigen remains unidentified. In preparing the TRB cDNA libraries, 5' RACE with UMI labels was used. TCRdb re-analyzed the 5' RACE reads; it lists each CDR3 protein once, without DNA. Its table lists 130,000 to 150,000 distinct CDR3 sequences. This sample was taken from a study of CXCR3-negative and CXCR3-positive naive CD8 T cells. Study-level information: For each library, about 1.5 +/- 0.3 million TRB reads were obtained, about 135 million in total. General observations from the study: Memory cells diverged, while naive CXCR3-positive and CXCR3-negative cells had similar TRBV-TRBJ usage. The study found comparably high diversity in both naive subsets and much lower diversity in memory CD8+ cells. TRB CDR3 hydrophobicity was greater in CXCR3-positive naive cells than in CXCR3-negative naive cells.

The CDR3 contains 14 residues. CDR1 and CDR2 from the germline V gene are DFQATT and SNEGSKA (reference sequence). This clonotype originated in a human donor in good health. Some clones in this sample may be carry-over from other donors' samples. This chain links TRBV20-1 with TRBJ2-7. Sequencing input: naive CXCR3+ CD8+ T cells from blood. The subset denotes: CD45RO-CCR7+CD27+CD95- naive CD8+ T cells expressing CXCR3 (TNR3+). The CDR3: CSARDATGFWEQYF.